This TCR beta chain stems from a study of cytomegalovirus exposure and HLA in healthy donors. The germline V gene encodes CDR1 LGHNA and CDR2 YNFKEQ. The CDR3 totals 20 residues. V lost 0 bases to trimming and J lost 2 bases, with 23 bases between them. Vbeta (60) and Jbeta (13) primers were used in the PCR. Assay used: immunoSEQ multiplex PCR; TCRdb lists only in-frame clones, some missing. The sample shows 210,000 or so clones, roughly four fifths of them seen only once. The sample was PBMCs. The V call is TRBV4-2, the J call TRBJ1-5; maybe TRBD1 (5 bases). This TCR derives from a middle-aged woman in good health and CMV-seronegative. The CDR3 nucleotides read TGTGCCAGCAGCCAAGATTACGGGTGGGGAAGGGGTGAAGGCAATCAGCCCCAGCATTTT. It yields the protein CASSQDYGWGRGEGNQPQHF.